The rows below give T cell receptor beta chains drawn from one sample of a study of CD8 T cells in Susac syndrome. Via MiXCR, TCRdb re-called the immunoSEQ multiplex PCR reads, giving one row per CDR3 protein. This sample carries 55,000 to 75,000 distinct CDR3 sequences, about 92% of them seen once, and the ten largest clones take over 0.12%. The sequenced material came from CD4+ T cells from PBMCs. The origin of the receptors is a human donor with Susac syndrome. CDR3s include the opening cysteine and the closing phenylalanine or tryptophan. D genes are given only for firm matches. Clone sizes are given selectively: once, few, many, or a class where the clone is expanded.

size: .; D: TRBD1; J: TRBJ2-2; V: TRBV6-1; CDR3: CASGYTGAGGELFF; DNA: TGTGCCAGCGGTTATACAGGGGCGGGCGGGGAGCTGTTTTTT
size: .; D: TRBD1; J: TRBJ2-7; V: TRBV20-1; CDR3: CSAPRTGEYEQYF; DNA: TGCAGTGCCCCCCGGACAGGGGAATACGAGCAGTACTTC
size: once; D: .; J: TRBJ2-5; V: TRBV6-2/TRBV6-3; CDR3: CASSYSGPETQYF; DNA: TGTGCCAGCAGTTACTCGGGTCCAGAGACCCAGTACTTC
size: .; D: .; J: TRBJ2-7; V: TRBV20-1; CDR3: CSAPNRVEQYF; DNA: TGCAGTGCTCCCAACAGGGTAGAGCAGTACTTC
size: .; D: .; J: TRBJ1-2; V: TRBV28; CDR3: CASSSSGWGRMEGGYGYTF; DNA: TGTGCCAGCAGTTCCTCCGGGTGGGGACGGATGGAAGGGGGCTATGGCTACACCTTC
size: .; D: TRBD1; J: TRBJ2-6; V: TRBV20-1; CDR3: CSAPHPDRGLTGANVLTF; DNA: TGCAGTGCTCCCCATCCGGACAGGGGACTTACTGGGGCCAACGTCCTGACTTTC
size: .; D: .; J: TRBJ1-4; V: TRBV5-6; CDR3: CASSSPPGDVRSTNEKLFF; DNA: TGTGCCAGCAGCTCCCCCCCAGGGGACGTTCGCTCAACTAATGAAAAACTGTTTTTT
size: .; D: .; J: TRBJ1-5; V: TRBV28; CDR3: CASSLYSNQPQHF; DNA: TGTGCCAGCAGTTTATACAGCAATCAGCCCCAGCATTTT
size: .; D: .; J: TRBJ2-7; V: TRBV18; CDR3: CASSPEMGDEQYF; DNA: TGTGCCAGCTCACCGGAAATGGGGGACGAGCAGTACTTC
size: .; D: TRBD1; J: TRBJ2-7; V: TRBV20-1; CDR3: CSARPRTGPSSYEQYF; DNA: TGCAGTGCTAGACCGAGGACAGGGCCTAGCTCCTACGAGCAGTACTTC
size: once; D: .; J: TRBJ1-2; V: TRBV6-5; CDR3: CASSYAGTNYGYTF; DNA: TGTGCCAGCAGTTACGCAGGCACCAACTATGGCTACACCTTC
size: .; D: .; J: TRBJ2-5; V: TRBV7-9; CDR3: CASSQADRGETQYF; DNA: TGTGCCAGCAGCCAAGCGGATCGGGGGGAGACCCAGTACTTC
size: .; D: TRBD1; J: TRBJ1-2; V: TRBV12-5; CDR3: CASGLGQGRGANYGYTF; DNA: TGTGCTAGTGGTTTGGGACAGGGTCGTGGGGCTAACTATGGCTACACCTTC
size: few; D: .; J: TRBJ2-7; V: TRBV11-1; CDR3: CASSLDLSSYEQYF; DNA: TGTGCCAGCAGCTTGGACTTAAGCTCCTACGAGCAGTACTTC
size: once; D: .; J: TRBJ1-4; V: TRBV18; CDR3: CASSPGTRGGEKLFF; DNA: TGTGCCAGCTCACCAGGTACCAGGGGAGGTGAAAAACTGTTTTTT